This TCR beta chain derives from a study of shared clonotypes between healthy human individuals. Investigators divided CD4+ cells into CD45RA+ naive and CD45RA-negative memory subsets. Repertoires were generated with immunoSEQ multiplex PCR, while TCRdb's copy carries only in-frame clones and drops some. This sample has roughly 1,500,000 clones; 95% to 99% occur once, and the top ten carry less than 0.55%. The germline gives CDR1 SGHTA, CDR2 FQGNSA. The germline V and J ends were trimmed by 1 base and 6 bases, with 22 bases remaining between them. The CDR3 is 17 amino acids. The sequenced sample was naive CD4+ T cells sorted from blood. The sample's subset: CD45RA+ positively selected. This TCR derives from a man aged 25-45 years in good health. This chain uses TRBV7-2 with TRBJ2-7; TRBD1 or TRBD2 may be the D gene (6 bases each). The CDR3 region has the DNA TGTGCCAGCAGCTTAGTCCCGAGATCGGGGAAGGGGGGCGAGCAGTACTTC. Translated: CASSLVPRSGKGGEQYF.